This T cell receptor beta chain was retrieved from a study of shared clonotypes between healthy human individuals. Clones were read by immunoSEQ multiplex PCR, and TCRdb kept only the in-frame ones, dropping some. Counted here are some 380,000 clones, about 96% occurring once; the ten biggest clones make up around 0.3%. With V trimmed by 1 base and J by 5 bases, 6 bases remained unmatched. Germline V CDR1 and CDR2: SGHRS, YFSETQ. There are 15 residues in the CDR3. The receptor's source is a man aged 25 to 40 in good health. The chain carries TRBV5-1 and TRBJ2-1, with TRBD2 matching over 7 bases. The sample comprised memory CD8+ T cells sorted from blood. Subset described: CD45RO+ cells pooled with CCR7-negative TemRA cells. The CDR3 DNA is TGCGCCAGCAGCTTGTATAGGCTAGCGGACAATGAGCAGTTCTTC. Translated: CASSLYRLADNEQFF.